The 29 T cell receptor beta chains reported below all come from one sample, sequenced in a study of T cells in localized non-small cell lung cancer. Method: immunoSEQ multiplex PCR; TCRdb's copy keeps in-frame clones and lacks some. The sample contains roughly 86,000 clones, 84% of which appear only once. The sample was peripheral blood, taken before any cancer treatment. The receptors were gathered from a man between 35 and 75 years old with stage I lung adenocarcinoma.

The chain uses TRBV6-5 and TRBJ1-2; no clear D gene. CDR1 MNHEY and CDR2 SVGAGI come from the germline V gene. The CDR3 runs to 15 residues. Trimming cost V 0 bases and J 6 bases, with 14 bases left between them. The CDR3 spells CASSYSKGGRNGYTF. The CDR3 bases are TGTGCCAGCAGTTACTCGAAGGGTGGGAGGAATGGCTACACCTTC.

This sequence joins TRBV5-1 and TRBJ2-7; TRBD1 matches 8 bases. Germline CDR1 SGHRS, CDR2 YFSETQ. CDR3 length equals 14 residues. With V trimmed by 4 bases and J by 1 base, 4 bases remained unmatched. CDR3 amino acids: CASSPGQASYEQYF. The CDR3 DNA sequence: TGCGCCAGCAGCCCGGGACAGGCTTCCTACGAGCAGTACTTC.

The chain couples TRBV7-9 to TRBJ2-5; 12 nucleotides agree with TRBD2. The ends lost 5 bases at V and 2 bases at J; junction bases unmatched: 9. CDR3 length: 17 residues. Germline CDR1 and CDR2: SEHNR and FQNEAQ (reference sequence). CDR3 sequence reads: CASSPLTSGGLQETQYF. The CDR3 nucleotides are TGTGCCAGCAGCCCCCTCACTAGCGGGGGGCTACAAGAGACCCAGTACTTC.

The CDR3 sequence is CASSNSGHATDTQYF. CDR3 nucleotides: TGTGCCAGCAGTAATAGCGGGCACGCCACAGATACGCAGTATTTT. V is TRBV6-4 and J is TRBJ2-3; 7 bases line up with TRBD2. The germline CDR1 and CDR2 sequences are MRHNA and SNTAGT. The ends lost 5 bases at V and 2 bases at J; junction bases unmatched: 7. CDR3 length: 15 amino acids.

The chain carries TRBV18 and TRBJ2-7; no definite D call. Between the trimmed V and J ends, which lost 1 base and 2 bases, there was a span of 12 bases. Germline V gene sequence: CDR1 KGHSH, CDR2 LQKENI. CDR3 size: 15 residues. The CDR3 sequence: CASSPLPGFTYEQYF. DNA for the CDR3: TGTGCCAGCTCACCACTGCCCGGGTTCACCTACGAGCAGTACTTC. Full variable domain (missing parts from reference TRBV18 and TRBJ2-7): NAGVMQNPRHLVRRRGQEARLRCSPMKGHSHVYWYRQLPEEGLKFMVYLQKENIIDESGMPKERFSAEFPKEGPSILRIQQVVRGDSAAYFCASSPLPGFTYEQYFGPGTRLTVT.

CDR3 nucleotide sequence: TGTGCCAGCATATTGTCCGGGACTAGCGGGAGGGCCGGAGAGACCCAGTACTTC. This encodes CASILSGTSGRAGETQYF. The chain is built from TRBV6-4 and TRBJ2-5, with 16 positions matching TRBD2. This CDR3 has 18 amino acids. The ends lost 7 bases at V and 4 bases at J; junction bases unmatched: 12. CDR1 is MRHNA and CDR2 is SNTAGT in the germline V gene.

V usage is TRBV29-1 and J usage is TRBJ2-2, with 8 bases identical to TRBD1. V was pared by 4 bases and J by 4 bases, with 2 bases of the junction left unmatched. Germline V lookup: CDR1 SQVTM, CDR2 ANQGSEA. The CDR3 contains 13 residues. The CDR3 nucleotides are TGCAGCGTTGGACAGGGGATCACCGGGGAGCTGTTTTTT. Protein sequence: CSVGQGITGELFF.

The genes are TRBV5-1 and TRBJ1-1; D unclear. There are 15 residues in the CDR3. Germline CDR1 reads SGHRS; CDR2 reads YFSETQ. V was trimmed by 1 base and J by 1 base, leaving 11 bases between them. The CDR3 sequence is CASSLYIGANTEAFF. Here the CDR3 DNA reads TGCGCCAGCAGCTTGTATATAGGTGCGAACACTGAAGCTTTCTTT.

The chain couples TRBV6-5 to TRBJ2-7; the match to TRBD1 covers 8 bases. V lost 4 bases, J lost 5 bases, and 10 bases stayed unmatched. CDR1 and CDR2 from the germline V gene are MNHEY and SVGAGI. This CDR3 comprises 15 residues. The CDR3 nucleotides read TGTGCCAGCAGTTTCTTCGGACAGGGAGCCCACGAGCAGTACTTC. Translating gives CASSFFGQGAHEQYF.

The chain recombines TRBV7-3 with TRBJ2-3; 11 nucleotides agree with TRBD2. The CDR3 runs 15 residues. V trimming: 2 bases; J trimming: 5 bases; junction bases outside the gene matches: 3. CDR1 and CDR2 (germline): SGHTA, FQGTGA. CDR3 sequence: CASSLASGRKDTQYF. DNA for the CDR3: TGTGCCAGCAGCTTAGCTAGCGGGAGGAAAGATACGCAGTATTTT. Full variable domain (outside the CDR3, taken from reference TRBV7-3 and TRBJ2-3): GAGVSQTPSNKVTEKGKYVELRCDPISGHTALYWYRQSLGQGPEFLIYFQGTGAADDSGLPNDRFFAVRPEGSVSTLKIQRTERGDSAVYLCASSLASGRKDTQYFGPGTRLTVL.

This rearrangement joins TRBV6-1 to TRBJ2-7; tentatively, D is TRBD1 or TRBD2 (5 bases each). Between the trimmed V and J ends, which lost 4 bases and 5 bases, there was a span of 9 bases. The germline gives CDR1 MNHNS, CDR2 SASEGT. The CDR3 totals 12 residues. CDR3 bases: TGTGCCAGCAGTGTGGGGGTGGACGAGCAGTACTTC. Residues: CASSVGVDEQYF.

This chain joins TRBV6-1 and TRBJ2-5, with D maybe TRBD2 (6 bases). Trimming removed 10 bases from V and 1 base from J, with 13 bases in between. The CDR3 extends over 13 amino acids. CDR1 is MNHNS and CDR2 is SASEGT in the germline V gene. The CDR3 is CATTLAAQETQYF. The CDR3 nucleotides are TGTGCCACTACCTTAGCGGCCCAAGAGACCCAGTACTTC.

The table lists this clone with a count of one. The CDR3 region is CASSTPLGTDTQYF. In nucleotides, the CDR3 is TGTGCCAGCAGCACTCCCCTGGGCACAGATACGCAGTATTTT. The genes are TRBV6-6 and TRBJ2-3; unclear D gene. The CDR3 covers 14 residues. Per the germline V gene, CDR1 is MNHNY and CDR2 is SVGAGI (reference sequence). The V and J ends lost 6 bases and 1 base respectively, with 11 bases between them.

The V gene is TRBV7-2, the J gene TRBJ2-7; D remains ambiguous. The CDR3 is made up of 13 amino acids. With 3 bases removed from V and 2 bases from J, the gap between germline ends came to 8 bases. Germline V gives CDR1 SGHTA, CDR2 FQGNSA. The DNA for the CDR3 is TGTGCCAGCAGCTTCTCCTCCGCCTACGAGCAGTACTTC. Translation gives CASSFSSAYEQYF.

V and J are TRBV19 and TRBJ1-4; D remains unclear. CDR1 is LNHDA, CDR2 SQIVND, per germline (reference sequence). Trimming took 5 bases from V and 0 from J, leaving 10 bases between them. The length of the CDR3 is 15 residues. CDR3 sequence (DNA): TGTGCCAGTAGTCCATACCGTGCAACTAATGAAAAACTGTTTTTT. Its translation is CASSPYRATNEKLFF.

This sequence joins TRBV9 and TRBJ2-2; possible D gene TRBD2, 6 bases. CDR1 is SGDLS, CDR2 YYNGEE, per germline. The CDR3 spans 14 residues. Trimming left V 3 bases short and J 5 bases short, with 11 bases between. DNA for the CDR3: TGTGCCAGCAGCGGCTTTGGGGGGACCGGGGAGCTGTTTTTT. Protein product: CASSGFGGTGELFF.

The CDR3: CASSDGTGNWDYEQYF. The CDR3, as DNA: TGTGCCAGCAGTGATGGGACAGGGAATTGGGACTACGAGCAGTACTTC. This rearrangement joins TRBV6-1 to TRBJ2-5; 9 nucleotides line up with TRBD1. Gene TRBJ2-7 matches the end of the DNA better, so the J call may be wrong. The germline CDR1 and CDR2 sequences are MNHNS and SASEGT. CDR3 length: 16 amino acids.

The chain is built from TRBV14 and TRBJ2-3; D remains ambiguous. In germline, CDR1 is SGHDN, CDR2 FVKESK. The ends were cut back, 2 bases at V and 5 bases at J, with 8 bases in the middle. The CDR3 is 13 residues long. The CDR3 DNA follows: TGTGCCAGCAGCCAACAAGTAGGAGATACGCAGTATTTT. Translating it yields CASSQQVGDTQYF.

The chain recombines TRBV28 with TRBJ2-3; the D is unclear. The CDR3 is 12 residues long. Germline V gene data show CDR1 as MDHEN and CDR2 as SYDVKM. V lost 4 bases to trimming and J lost 6 bases, with 8 bases between them. Here the CDR3 DNA reads TGTGCCAGCAGTTCGACTGTTGATACGCAGTATTTT. It encodes CASSSTVDTQYF.

V usage is TRBV5-4 and J usage is TRBJ2-7; a possible D gene is TRBD2 (5 bases). Trimming shortened V by 4 bases and J by 2 bases, and 10 bases separated the two germline ends. From germline, CDR1 is SGHNT and CDR2 YYREEE (reference sequence). The CDR3 is made up of 13 amino acids. CDR3 coding DNA: TGTGCCAGCAGCCTCGACGGGACCTACGAGCAGTACTTC. Translating it yields CASSLDGTYEQYF.

The chain couples TRBV7-9 to TRBJ1-2; D is unresolved. With 3 bases removed from V and 0 bases from J, the gap between germline ends came to 8 bases. There are 14 residues in the CDR3. Germline assignment: CDR1 SEHNR and CDR2 FQNEAQ (reference sequence). The CDR3 DNA is TGTGCCAGCAGCTTTAGTGGGACTAACTATGGCTACACCTTC. Amino acids: CASSFSGTNYGYTF.

The chain uses TRBV19 and TRBJ1-4; D remains ambiguous. CDR1 and CDR2 (germline): LNHDA, SQIVND (reference sequence). The CDR3 covers 15 residues. V was trimmed by 5 bases and J by 8 bases, leaving 18 bases between them. The CDR3 nucleotides read TGTGCCAGTAGTCCCCGGGTCCGCCAAGGGGAAAAACTGTTTTTT. As protein: CASSPRVRQGEKLFF.

The gene calls are TRBV5-8 and TRBJ2-7; D uncertain. The CDR3 covers 15 residues. The germline V gene encodes CDR1 SGHTS and CDR2 YDEGEE. V was shortened by 10 bases and J by 0 bases, with 20 bases between the two germline ends. The CDR3, as DNA: TGTGCCTCCACTCCTAAATACAGAAGCTCCTACGAGCAGTACTTC. It yields the protein CASTPKYRSSYEQYF.

The rearrangement uses TRBV15 and TRBJ1-1; the D gene is possibly TRBD1 (6 bases). The germline CDR1 and CDR2 sequences are LNHNV and YYDKDF (reference sequence). This CDR3 has 14 residues. Trimming pared 0 bases from V and 8 bases from J, leaving 13 bases between. The CDR3 spells CATSRDFRTVEAFF. CDR3 nucleotides: TGTGCCACCAGCAGAGATTTTAGGACAGTAGAAGCTTTCTTT. Full variable domain (remainder filled in from reference TRBV15 and TRBJ1-1): DAMVIQNPRYQVTQFGKPVTLSCSQTLNHNVMYWYQQKSSQAPKLLFHYYDKDFNNEADTPDNFQSRRPNTSFCFLDIRSPGLGDTAMYLCATSRDFRTVEAFFGQGTRLTVV.

The chain couples TRBV6-5 to TRBJ2-2, with D unclear. The germline V and J ends were trimmed by 6 bases and 8 bases, with 16 bases remaining between them. The CDR3 has 14 amino acids. Germline V gene data show CDR1 as MNHEY and CDR2 as SVGAGI. This CDR3 is CASRIAAEGGELFF. In DNA, the CDR3 is TGTGCCAGCAGGATAGCCGCTGAAGGGGGGGAGCTGTTTTTT.

Of note for this clone: In the same sample, other DNA sequences code for this CDR3. The chain carries TRBV6-1 and TRBJ2-7; 10 bases match TRBD2. This CDR3 has 11 residues. Germline-derived CDR1 and CDR2 are MNHNS and SASEGT. CDR3 DNA: TGTGCGGTGGCTAGCGGGAGCGGGCAGTACTTC. Translating gives CAVASGSGQYF.

Here the CDR3 reads CASSLSPDRGRDEQYF. The CDR3 region has the DNA TGTGCCAGCAGCTTGAGCCCCGACAGGGGGCGCGACGAGCAGTACTTC. The chain has TRBV5-4 and TRBJ2-7; 10 positions match TRBD1. CDR1 SGHNT and CDR2 YYREEE come from the germline V gene (reference sequence). J gave up 5 bases and V 1 base, and 9 bases lay outside the gene matches. This CDR3 is 16 amino acids long. Filled out from reference TRBV5-4 and TRBJ2-7, the complete variable domain reads ETGVTQSPTHLIKTRGQQVTLRCSSQSGHNTVSWYQQALGQGPQFIFQYYREEENGRGNFPPRFSGLQFPNYSSELNVNALELDDSALYLCASSLSPDRGRDEQYFGPGTRLTVT.

The chain has TRBV9 and TRBJ2-1; unclear D gene. Trimming stripped 0 bases from V and 7 bases from J, with 5 bases between. CDR3 length: 12 residues. Germline-derived CDR1 and CDR2 are SGDLS and YYNGEE. CDR3: CASSVESNEQFF. The CDR3 DNA reads TGTGCCAGCAGCGTAGAGTCGAATGAGCAGTTCTTC.

This rearrangement joins TRBV5-1 to TRBJ1-3; D ambiguous. With 3 bases removed from V and 2 bases from J, the gap between germline ends came to 18 bases. Germline assignment: CDR1 SGHRS and CDR2 YFSETQ. This CDR3 spans 17 amino acids. CDR3: CASSSLSGRLAGNTIYF. The DNA of the CDR3 is TGCGCCAGCAGCTCCTTGAGTGGGCGATTGGCTGGAAACACCATATATTTT.